This T cell receptor beta chain appears in the sequencing data of a study of regulatory T cells in long-lasting Graves disease. Time point noted: newly diagnosed GD, antithyroid drugs for less than 3 months. Following extraction of RNA from PBMCs, that RNA was used to make the TCR library. CDR3 regions were amplified by Arm-PCR using iRepertoire HTBI primers to build TCR beta libraries. From the multiplex PCR reads, TCRdb called clonotypes with MiXCR, one entry per CDR3 protein. The data hold 360,000 or so distinct CDR3 sequences, with 10% to 15% observed a single time. From germline, CDR1 is SEHNR and CDR2 FQNEAQ (reference sequence). The CDR3 length is 18 residues. Losses at the gene ends were 5 bases for V and 7 bases for J; bases not matched to a gene: 19. At least ten counts were recorded for this clonotype. These records were also assigned to another study, of T cells in Graves' hyperthyroidism and ophthalmopathy. That work contributes: Uncontrolled infection, other autoimmune disease, pregnancy and lactation each barred patients from inclusion.

The chain couples TRBV7-9 to TRBJ2-4, with 8 bases matching TRBD2. This TCR was recovered from a woman aged 18-35 years with Graves disease. The sequencing here drew on peripheral blood mononuclear cells (PBMCs), taken at new diagnosis, from a patient treated with antithyroid drugs. The CDR3 spells CASSAGGKSSGTLNIQYF. The CDR3 DNA is TGTGCCAGCAGCGCAGGTGGGAAGAGTAGCGGGACGTTGAACATTCAGTACTTC.